Below are 20 T cell receptor beta chains sequenced from a single sample in a study of T cells in Graves' hyperthyroidism and ophthalmopathy. TCR beta CDR3 regions were amplified from RNA transcripts. An initial round of RT-PCR targeting the TCR CDR3 relied on the HTBI primer set. TCRdb used MiXCR to reprocess the multiplex PCR reads, holding one entry per CDR3 protein. The sample has 300,000 to 350,000 distinct CDR3 sequences, around 14% seen once. The sample comprised blood. The receptors were gathered from a woman in her 30s with Graves' hyperthyroidism.

This clonotype was seen many times. V and J are TRBV15 and TRBJ2-3; D gene ambiguous. The length of the CDR3 is 13 residues. With 4 bases removed from V and 5 bases from J, the gap between germline ends came to 10 bases. The germline V gene has CDR1 LNHNV and CDR2 YYDKDF (reference sequence). The CDR3 protein is CATSTAYEDTQYF. The CDR3 DNA is TGTGCCACCAGCACAGCCTATGAAGATACGCAGTATTTT.

Ten or more counts support this clonotype. The chain has TRBV28 and TRBJ2-5, with 11 bases fitting TRBD2. With V trimmed by 8 bases and J by 2 bases, 10 bases remained unmatched. The germline V gene has CDR1 MDHEN and CDR2 SYDVKM. The CDR3 consists of 16 residues. The CDR3 protein is CASSAPGLAEQETQYF. The CDR3 bases are TGTGCCAGCTCCGCCCCGGGACTAGCGGAGCAAGAGACCCAGTACTTC.

In its sample, this clonotype was seen many times. The rearrangement links TRBV9 to TRBJ2-1, with TRBD2 identical over 7 bases. The junction had 13 bases not matched to a gene; V was cut back by 4 bases and J by 6 bases. This CDR3 is built from 16 residues. Per the germline V gene, CDR1 is SGDLS and CDR2 is YYNGEE. Written as DNA, the CDR3 is TGTGCCAGCAGCCCTCGTGGGCGGGAGCCAGGCAATGAGCAGTTCTTC. Protein: CASSPRGREPGNEQFF.

The sample holds a few counts of this clonotype. The gene calls are TRBV3-1 and TRBJ2-2, with D perhaps being TRBD1 or TRBD2 (5 bases each). This CDR3 is 15 amino acids long. V dropped 8 bases and J dropped 5 bases, with 18 bases sitting between them. The germline V gene has CDR1 LGHDT and CDR2 YNNKEL (reference sequence). CDR3 nucleotides: TGTGCCAGCCTCCCGGGACCGGGATTAACCGGGGAGCTGTTTTTT. Translating it yields CASLPGPGLTGELFF.

This clonotype occurred many times. The chain is built from TRBV11-2 and TRBJ2-3; the D gene is possibly TRBD2 (6 bases). CDR3 length: 15 residues. Trimming removed 5 bases at V and 2 bases at J, with 14 bases between. Germline loops: CDR1 SGHAT, CDR2 FQNNGV. For the CDR3, the DNA is TGTGCCAGCAGCGCGGGACCGGTCCCCACAGATACGCAGTATTTT. The encoded protein is CASSAGPVPTDTQYF.

This clonotype was counted ten times or more. The chain couples TRBV7-6 to TRBJ2-1; 7 bases line up with TRBD2. Germline CDR1 SGHVS, CDR2 FNYEAQ. V gave up 1 base and J gave up 6 bases; unmatched junction bases: 9. This CDR3 contains 16 residues. The chain's CDR3 is CASSLGVWDYFNEQFF. The CDR3 region has the DNA TGTGCCAGCAGCTTAGGTGTGTGGGACTACTTCAATGAGCAGTTCTTC.

The chain uses TRBV3-1 and TRBJ1-2; 9 bases are a match to TRBD1. Germline-derived CDR1 and CDR2 are LGHDT and YNNKEL (reference sequence). The CDR3 sequence is 15 residues long. After removal of 4 bases from V and 3 bases from J, the junction contained 6 bases not matched to a gene. The CDR3 loop reads CASSPGTGTDYGYTF. Written as DNA, the CDR3 is TGTGCCAGCAGCCCCGGGACAGGGACGGACTATGGCTACACCTTC.

The rearrangement joins TRBV20-1 to TRBJ1-2, with D perhaps TRBD1 (5 bases). The V end was cut by 6 bases, the J end by 6 bases, with 11 bases between. The CDR3 contains 11 residues. Germline-derived CDR1 and CDR2 are DFQATT and SNEGSKA (reference sequence). The DNA of the CDR3 is TGCAGTGCCATTGGGACGGATGGCTACACCTTC. Its translation is CSAIGTDGYTF.

This clonotype was counted many times. V and J are TRBV11-2 and TRBJ2-7; 8 bases agree with TRBD1. This CDR3 spans 16 amino acids. Trimming took 5 bases from V and 2 from J; bases not matched to a gene: 11. Germline CDR1 reads SGHAT; CDR2 reads FQNNGV. CDR3: CASSLPRQGFTYEQYF. In DNA form, the CDR3 reads TGTGCCAGCAGCCTCCCTCGACAGGGGTTCACCTACGAGCAGTACTTC.

The rearrangement joins TRBV19 to TRBJ2-3, with 7 bases aligning to TRBD2. The CDR3 spans 14 residues. Trimming cost V 6 bases and J 1 base; bases outside gene matches: 4. CDR1 and CDR2 (germline): LNHDA, SQIVND (reference sequence). In DNA form, the CDR3 reads TGTGCCAGTAGCAACCTAGCGGGCACAGATACGCAGTATTTT. This encodes CASSNLAGTDTQYF.

This clonotype showed up many times. V and J are TRBV5-5 and TRBJ2-7; D unresolved. The CDR3 runs to 15 residues. V gave up 0 bases and J gave up 5 bases, with 15 bases separating them. Germline CDR1 is SGHKS and CDR2 is YYEKEE (reference sequence). For the CDR3, the DNA is TGTGCCAGCAGCTTGGTGACGGACCTTCGGGACGAGCAGTACTTC. It codes for CASSLVTDLRDEQYF.

This clonotype showed up many times. This chain connects TRBV5-5 to TRBJ2-2, with D possibly being TRBD1 (6 bases). Germline lookup yields CDR1 SGHKS and CDR2 YYEKEE (reference sequence). V lost 5 bases and J 0 bases, leaving 11 bases between the germline ends. The CDR3 runs to 15 residues. The CDR3 region is CASRQDSPNTGELFF. Here the CDR3 DNA reads TGTGCCAGCAGACAGGACAGTCCGAACACCGGGGAGCTGTTTTTT. Together with reference TRBV5-5 and TRBJ2-2, the CDR3 gives the full variable domain: DAGVTQSPTHLIKTRGQQVTLRCSPISGHKSVSWYQQVLGQGPQFIFQYYEKEERGRGNFPDRFSARQFPNYSSELNVNALLLGDSALYLCASRQDSPNTGELFFGEGSRLTVL.

This clonotype was observed a handful of times. The rearrangement joins TRBV9 to TRBJ2-7; TRBD2 matches at 10 bases. CDR1 is SGDLS, CDR2 YYNGEE, per germline. The trim removed 5 bases at V and 2 bases at J, leaving 7 bases unmatched. The CDR3 has 15 amino acids. CDR3 sequence (DNA): TGTGCCAGCAGTCCTAGCGGGAGTGAGACCTACGAGCAGTACTTC. Its translation: CASSPSGSETYEQYF.

The gene calls are TRBV3-1 and TRBJ1-2; D is undetermined. Trimming cost V 0 bases and J 5 bases, with 4 bases left between them. This CDR3 comprises 12 residues. Germline lookup yields CDR1 LGHDT and CDR2 YNNKEL (reference sequence). The CDR3 DNA sequence: TGTGCCAGCAGCCAAGATCGGTATGGCTACACCTTC. Its translation: CASSQDRYGYTF.

This clonotype came up a few times. The chain couples TRBV19 to TRBJ2-1; D ambiguous. CDR3 length: 15 amino acids. The V gene lost 4 bases and the J gene lost 2 bases, with 12 bases spanning the gap. Germline-derived CDR1 and CDR2 are LNHDA and SQIVND (reference sequence). CDR3 coding DNA: TGTGCCAGTAGTACGACCGGCTTTCCCTACAATGAGCAGTTCTTC. The encoded protein is CASSTTGFPYNEQFF.

This clonotype has a count of ten or more. The J gene is TRBJ1-2, the V gene TRBV3-1; TRBD1 is a possible D gene (6 bases). In germline, CDR1 is LGHDT, CDR2 YNNKEL (reference sequence). The V and J ends lost 0 bases and 4 bases respectively, with 12 bases between them. The CDR3 contains 15 residues. The CDR3 spells CASSQDRRGTYGYTF. The CDR3 DNA reads TGTGCCAGCAGCCAAGATCGGAGGGGGACCTATGGCTACACCTTC.

This clonotype was observed a few times. The J gene is TRBJ1-3, the V gene TRBV11-2; D is uncertain. Germline V CDR1 and CDR2: SGHAT, FQNNGV. The CDR3 extends over 16 amino acids. V lost 1 base and J lost 0, with 10 bases in between. CDR3 DNA: TGTGCCAGCAGCTTAGGGTATGGGGACTCTGGAAACACCATATATTTT. It is translated as CASSLGYGDSGNTIYF. The whole variable domain, remainder taken from reference TRBV11-2 and TRBJ1-3, is EAGVAQSPRYKIIEKRQSVAFWCNPISGHATLYWYQQILGQGPKLLIQFQNNGVVDDSQLPKDRFSAERLKGVDSTLKIQPAKLEDSAVYLCASSLGYGDSGNTIYFGEGSWLTVV.

A word on this clonotype: One base away lies a much larger clone, so this may be a sequencing read error. This chain connects TRBV29-1 to TRBJ1-2; D remains unclear. Trimming took 7 bases from V and 1 from J, leaving 7 bases between them. The CDR3 runs to 11 residues. CDR1 is SQVTM and CDR2 is ANQGSEA in the germline V gene. The CDR3 bases are TGCAGCGGCGGTGGTAACTATGGCTACACCTTC. This encodes CSGGGNYGYTF.

Ten or more counts support this clonotype. The CDR3 sequence is CASREREVAYNEQFF. The CDR3 DNA sequence: TGTGCCAGCAGGGAGCGGGAGGTGGCCTACAATGAGCAGTTCTTC. The V and J genes are TRBV28 and TRBJ2-1, with 9 bases lining up with TRBD2. V lost 6 bases to trimming and J lost 2 bases; unmatched junction nucleotides: 5. CDR3 length: 15 residues. Germline V gene lookup returns CDR1 MDHEN and CDR2 SYDVKM. Drawing the rest from reference TRBV28 and TRBJ2-1, the complete variable domain is DVKVTQSSRYLVKRTGEKVFLECVQDMDHENMFWYRQDPGLGLRLIYFSYDVKMKEKGDIPEGYSVSREKKERFSLILESASTNQTSMYLCASREREVAYNEQFFGPGTRLTVL.

This clonotype has ten or more counts. The rearrangement links TRBV28 to TRBJ2-1; TRBD2 aligns across 7 bases. Germline V gene sequence: CDR1 MDHEN, CDR2 SYDVKM. This CDR3 is 16 amino acids long. After removal of 8 bases from V and 7 bases from J, the junction contained 17 bases not matched to a gene. As DNA, the CDR3 is TGTGCCAGCGCGCCACCGGGACTAACATATAGTAATGAGCAGTTCTTC. It yields the protein CASAPPGLTYSNEQFF.